This T cell receptor beta chain was sequenced in a study of T-cell memory formation after mild COVID-19. Overall study: The two donors had largely donor-specific TCR clusters.

Constant-segment primers and 5'RACE yielded cDNA libraries for TCR alpha and TCR beta, each carrying sample barcodes and UMIs. TCRdb analysed the 5' RACE reads with MiXCR anew, one entry per CDR3 protein. This table holds more than 300,000 distinct CDR3 sequences, roughly 13% found once. Study results and limitations: Within pre-infection memory, some responding clones were found, suggesting cross-reactive memory joined.

There are 15 residues in the CDR3. From germline, CDR1 is SGHRS and CDR2 YFSETQ. V was pared by 0 bases and J by 4 bases, with 3 bases of the junction left unmatched. Regarding this clonotype: Its antigen is not known.

What was sequenced was PBMCs or a T cell subset sorted from them (not recorded which). V gene TRBV5-1 combines with J gene TRBJ1-4; 7 bases line up with TRBD1. This clonotype originated in a man between 18 and 35 years old who had mild COVID-19 (a few samples of this study predate the infection). Cell type and time point are not known. CDR3 sequence: CASSLEGGGNEKLFF. The CDR3 bases are TGCGCCAGCAGCTTGGAAGGGGGCGGTAATGAAAAACTGTTTTTT.